This TCR beta chain was profiled in a study of vaccination and CD4 T cells after COVID-19. Looking at the study overall: Overlapping spike peptides served as the stimulus for the cells. These peptides came from SARS-CoV-2 and from the common cold coronaviruses HCoV-NL63, HCoV-OC43 and HCoV-229E.

Treatment: roughly ten-day PBMC culture with coronavirus spike peptide pools or control peptides (ViraFEST assay). A remark on this clonotype: Its target is unknown.

Cultured CD4+ T cell DNA was sequenced using the Oncomine TCR Beta short-read assay. The authors extracted genomic DNA from cultured CD4+ T cells. TCRdb redid the calling of the PCR reads with MiXCR, one entry per CDR3 protein. The table records roughly 20,000 distinct CDR3 sequences, approximately 48% of them present only once. Germline CDR1 SGHRS, CDR2 YFSETQ. The CDR3 is made up of 14 amino acids. V lost 6 bases to trimming and J lost 2 bases; unmatched junction nucleotides: 5. The chain joins TRBV5-1 to TRBJ2-7; 10 bases align to TRBD2. Material: CD4+ T cells from blood, cultured in vitro. The receptor was derived from a human donor who had recovered from COVID-19. DNA for the CDR3: TGCGCCAGCATGTTCACTAGCGGGACCTACGAGCAGTACTTC. Translating gives CASMFTSGTYEQYF.